This section outlines one TCR beta chain sequence together with its context. The sample comes from a study of cytomegalovirus exposure and HLA in healthy donors. PCR employed 60 Vbeta and 13 Jbeta primers. Produced via immunoSEQ multiplex PCR; TCRdb's table is partial and in-frame only. The table shows roughly 120,000 clones, with approximately 82% occurring only once. Germline CDR1 is LGHNA and CDR2 is YSLEER. Trimming removed 2 bases from V and 0 bases from J, with 14 bases in between. The CDR3 spans 18 residues. The receptor was derived from a man aged 30 to 45 in good health and CMV-seropositive. V is TRBV4-3 and J is TRBJ1-6; no clear D. Sample: PBMCs. CDR3 amino acids: CASSQLDGSSSYNSPLHF. CDR3 coding DNA: TGCGCCAGCAGCCAACTAGACGGCTCCAGCTCCTATAATTCACCCCTCCACTTT.